This T cell receptor beta chain was recovered during a study of T-cell memory formation after mild COVID-19. TCRalpha and TCRbeta libraries used 5'RACE with constant-segment primers and UMIs. Each CDR3 protein is one row after TCRdb ran MiXCR on the 5' RACE reads. The sample shows 350,000 or so distinct CDR3 sequences, 20% to 25% of them seen only once. V lost 5 bases and J lost 10; bases outside the gene matches: 14. This CDR3 comprises 16 residues. Germline assignment: CDR1 SEHNR and CDR2 FQNEAQ (reference sequence). The V gene is TRBV7-9, the J gene TRBJ1-6; 7 bases are a match to TRBD1. Sequencing was performed on PBMCs or a T cell subset sorted from them (not recorded which). This clonotype originated in a man aged 18 to 30 who had mild COVID-19 (a few samples of this study predate the infection). Cell type and time point are not known. The CDR3 region is CASSHLLDRTGSPLHF. Written as DNA, the CDR3 is TGTGCCAGCAGCCACCTACTGGACAGGACCGGATCACCCCTCCACTTT.